This T cell receptor (beta chain) was retrieved from a study of T cells in Graves' hyperthyroidism and ophthalmopathy. Amplification of TCR beta CDR3 regions was performed using RNA transcripts as template. The primer set for the first-round RT-PCR of the TCR CDR3 was HTBI. TCRdb re-called the multiplex PCR reads with MiXCR, one entry per CDR3 protein. The sample holds more than 350,000 distinct CDR3 sequences, 15% seen once. In its sample, this clonotype was seen a few times. The germline V gene encodes CDR1 LNHDA and CDR2 SQIVND (reference sequence). V lost 5 bases, J lost 1 base, and 7 bases stayed unmatched. CDR3 length equals 16 residues.

The TCR sequence derives from a woman in her twenties or thirties with Graves' hyperthyroidism. What was sequenced was blood. J is TRBJ2-7 and V is TRBV19, with 11 nucleotides matching TRBD2. CDR3 protein: CASSYRGLADSYEQYF. The DNA for the CDR3 is TGTGCCAGTAGTTACCGGGGACTAGCGGATTCCTACGAGCAGTACTTC.